These 27 T cell receptor beta chains were all obtained from the same sample, sequenced in a study of blood T cell repertoires in COVID-19. The repertoire was sequenced with immunoSEQ multiplex PCR; TCRdb's copy has only in-frame clones and lacks some. The sample yields about 340,000 clones, under 95% seen once. Sequencing used PBMCs or T cells enriched from blood (not recorded which). Receptor source: a woman in her thirties who had recovered from COVID-19.

The chain couples TRBV5-4 to TRBJ1-2, with D possibly TRBD1 on 5 matching bases. Trimming stripped 1 base from V and 0 bases from J, with 7 bases between. This CDR3 contains 14 residues. The germline gives CDR1 SGHNT, CDR2 YYREEE (reference sequence). The CDR3 DNA reads as TGTGCCAGCAGCTTGAGGGGTTCTAACTATGGCTACACCTTC. It translates to CASSLRGSNYGYTF. The whole variable domain, filled in from reference TRBV5-4 and TRBJ1-2, reads ETGVTQSPTHLIKTRGQQVTLRCSSQSGHNTVSWYQQALGQGPQFIFQYYREEENGRGNFPPRFSGLQFPNYSSELNVNALELDDSALYLCASSLRGSNYGYTFGSGTRLTVV.

The V call is TRBV3-1 (or the pseudogene TRBV3-2), the J call TRBJ2-5; weak D call: TRBD1 (5 bases). This CDR3 region has 13 residues. V gave up 2 bases and J gave up 2 bases, with 6 bases separating them. CDR1 is LGHDT, CDR2 YNNKEL, per germline (reference sequence). For the CDR3, the DNA is TGTGCCAGCAGCCAAAACAGGCAAGAGACCCAGTACTTC. This gives the protein CASSQNRQETQYF.

The J gene is TRBJ2-1, the V gene TRBV19, with TRBD2 as a possible D gene (7 bases). CDR3 length: 17 amino acids. V was trimmed by 5 bases and J by 3 bases, leaving 20 bases between them. Germline V gives CDR1 LNHDA, CDR2 SQIVND (reference sequence). In nucleotides, the CDR3 is TGTGCCAGTAGTTCGACGGGGGCGGGAGAAGGCTACAATGAGCAGTTCTTC. Translated: CASSSTGAGEGYNEQFF.

The V call is TRBV5-1, the J call TRBJ2-5, with 12 nucleotides matching TRBD2. CDR1 and CDR2 (germline): SGHRS, YFSETQ. CDR3 length: 18 amino acids. V lost 3 bases to trimming and J lost 5 bases; unmatched junction nucleotides: 14. The CDR3 spells CASSYGAVLAGGKETQYF. CDR3 bases: TGCGCCAGCAGCTACGGGGCGGTCCTAGCGGGGGGGAAGGAGACCCAGTACTTC.

The V and J genes are TRBV18 and TRBJ2-1; TRBD2 aligns across 8 bases. The CDR3 consists of 15 residues. Looked up from germline, CDR1 is KGHSH and CDR2 is LQKENI. The J segment lost 5 bases and the V segment lost 2 bases, leaving 5 bases of the junction unmatched. The CDR3 bases are TGTGCCAGCTCACCATTCGGGGGGGAGGACAATGAGCAGTTCTTC. It is translated as CASSPFGGEDNEQFF.

This chain uses TRBV24-1 with TRBJ2-7; a weak D match, TRBD2 (6 bases). V was clipped by 3 bases and J by 6 bases, with 14 bases between them. Germline CDR1 and CDR2: KGHDR and SFDVKD. The CDR3 runs 14 residues. The CDR3 region has the DNA TGTGCCACCAGTGATCCCCGAGGGACTTCCGAGCAGTACTTC. Its protein product is CATSDPRGTSEQYF.

The chain joins TRBV28 to TRBJ1-3; D is unresolved. Deletions cut 5 bases from V and 1 base from J, with 12 bases between. The CDR3 extends over 15 amino acids. Germline-derived CDR1 and CDR2 are MDHEN and SYDVKM. CDR3 DNA: TGTGCCAGCAGTCCGGACTCTTGGTCTGGAAACACCATATATTTT. Translated, it gives CASSPDSWSGNTIYF.

This chain links TRBV7-2 with TRBJ1-2; D not certain. V shed 5 bases and J shed 1 base, with 2 bases lying between them. CDR3 length: 11 residues. Germline V gene data show CDR1 as SGHTA and CDR2 as FQGNSA. The CDR3 reads CASSRNYGYTF. The CDR3, as DNA: TGTGCCAGCAGCCGTAACTATGGCTACACCTTC.

The rearrangement uses TRBV5-1 and TRBJ1-3; 8 nucleotides align to TRBD1. This CDR3 spans 17 amino acids. V lost 4 bases, J lost 0 bases, and 9 bases stayed unmatched. CDR1 and CDR2 (germline): SGHRS, YFSETQ. The CDR3 nucleotides read TGCGCCAGCAGCCAGGACAGGGTTCGCGCCTCTGGAAACACCATATATTTT. Protein sequence: CASSQDRVRASGNTIYF.

The chain employs TRBV7-9 and TRBJ2-1; D not certain. Germline values: CDR1 SEHNR, CDR2 FQNEAQ (reference sequence). Deletions cut 1 base from V and 5 bases from J, with 9 bases between. CDR3 length: 14 amino acids. The CDR3 region has the DNA TGTGCCAGCAGCTTAGATCTACCGCACAATGAGCAGTTCTTC. Its translation is CASSLDLPHNEQFF.

For this clone: The junction differs from germline at one of its ends, possibly a read error. The V gene is TRBV5-6, the J gene TRBJ1-2; a possible D gene is TRBD1 (6 bases). This CDR3 contains 14 residues. Germline loops: CDR1 SGHDT, CDR2 YYEEEE. CDR3 in DNA: TGTGCCACCAGCCTCGGCAGGGGTGGCTATGGCTACACCTTC. It is translated as CATSLGRGGYGYTF.

This clone was counted once. The chain employs TRBV28 and TRBJ1-6, with unresolved D. Germline CDR1 is MDHEN and CDR2 is SYDVKM. The V and J ends lost 3 bases and 9 bases respectively, with 6 bases between them. The CDR3 covers 12 residues. The CDR3 sequence is CASSFSGSPLHF. CDR3 sequence (DNA): TGTGCCAGCAGTTTCTCCGGTTCACCCCTCCACTTT. Full variable domain (remainder filled in from reference TRBV28 and TRBJ1-6): DVKVTQSSRYLVKRTGEKVFLECVQDMDHENMFWYRQDPGLGLRLIYFSYDVKMKEKGDIPEGYSVSREKKERFSLILESASTNQTSMYLCASSFSGSPLHFGNGTRLTVT.

The chain employs TRBV3-1 (or the pseudogene TRBV3-2) and TRBJ1-2; D unresolved. Trimming cost V 7 bases and J 5 bases, with 14 bases left between them. Germline-derived CDR1 and CDR2 are LGHDT and YNNKEL (reference sequence). The CDR3 consists of 13 residues. The DNA for the CDR3 is TGTGCCAGCACCCGTGAGGGTACGTATGGCTACACCTTC. Encoded protein: CASTREGTYGYTF.

The CDR3, as DNA: TGTGCCAGCAGCCAAGCCGCGCTAGCGGGCGAGACCCAGTACTTC. Its protein product is CASSQAALAGETQYF. The chain combines TRBV3-1 (or the pseudogene TRBV3-2) with TRBJ2-5, with 8 bases lining up with TRBD2. With 1 base clipped from V and 5 bases from J, the junction kept 6 bases outside the gene matches. CDR1 and CDR2 (germline): LGHDT, YNNKEL (reference sequence). The CDR3 spans 15 residues.

The chain has TRBV5-1 and TRBJ2-1; 7 nucleotides match TRBD2. V lost 4 bases and J lost 9; bases outside the gene matches: 13. CDR3 length: 15 residues. CDR1 SGHRS and CDR2 YFSETQ come from the germline V gene. CDR3 region: CASSTTSDPGIEQFF. The DNA for the CDR3 is TGCGCCAGCAGCACCACTAGCGACCCTGGGATTGAGCAGTTCTTC.

V is TRBV5-1 and J is TRBJ1-3, with 7 bases that match TRBD1. The CDR3 runs 17 residues. V was pared by 0 bases and J by 0 bases, with 6 bases of the junction left unmatched. CDR1 and CDR2 (germline): SGHRS, YFSETQ. Written as DNA, the CDR3 is TGCGCCAGCAGCTTGGTCTCGGGACAGTTCTCTGGAAACACCATATATTTT. This encodes CASSLVSGQFSGNTIYF.

The CDR3 loop is CASSSGLLYEQYF. DNA of the CDR3: TGTGCCAGCAGCTCGGGACTGCTCTACGAGCAGTACTTC. This sequence joins TRBV11-2 and TRBJ2-7; a possible D gene is TRBD2 (6 bases). The V end was cut by 4 bases, the J end by 3 bases, with 10 bases between. This CDR3 contains 13 residues. CDR1 SGHAT and CDR2 FQNNGV come from the germline V gene.

V and J are TRBV6-5 and TRBJ1-1; D unresolved. Germline V gives CDR1 MNHEY, CDR2 SVGAGI. Trimming removed 8 bases at V and 0 bases at J, with 13 bases between. The CDR3 length is 14 residues. The CDR3 region has the DNA TGTGCCAGCCAGGAGGAGCACATGAACACTGAAGCTTTCTTT. Protein: CASQEEHMNTEAFF.

This clone was picked up a small number of times. The genes are TRBV11-2 and TRBJ1-1, with 7 positions matching TRBD1. CDR1 is SGHAT, CDR2 FQNNGV, per germline. The CDR3 loop spans 16 amino acids. Trimming cost V 6 bases and J 0 bases; bases outside gene matches: 10. CDR3 loop: CASRTTGTVVNTEAFF. The CDR3 DNA sequence: TGTGCCAGCAGGACAACCGGGACAGTCGTGAACACTGAAGCTTTCTTT.

Comment on this clone: The same CDR3 arises from other DNA sequences in this sample as well. This chain links TRBV5-6 with TRBJ1-2, with a possible D match to TRBD1 (6 bases). Germline CDR1 SGHDT, CDR2 YYEEEE. The ends were cut back, 1 base at V and 6 bases at J, with 22 bases in the middle. This CDR3 is built from 17 residues. The CDR3 coding sequence is TGTGCCAGCAGCTTGTTATACAGGGATCCTGGGCTCGATGGCTACACCTTC. The encoded protein is CASSLLYRDPGLDGYTF.

The chain couples TRBV7-2 to TRBJ2-2; 8 nucleotides align to TRBD2. This CDR3 has 16 residues. Germline CDR1 SGHTA, CDR2 FQGNSA. The V segment lost 7 bases and the J segment 3 bases; nucleotides outside the gene matches: 10. CDR3 nucleotides: TGTGCCAGCAACCTTAACGGGAGGGCCGACACCGGGGAGCTGTTTTTT. Translating it yields CASNLNGRADTGELFF.

The chain has TRBV19 and TRBJ2-3; 12 bases align to TRBD2. V gave up 5 bases and J gave up 6 bases; unmatched junction bases: 9. This CDR3 region has 16 residues. Germline V gene lookup returns CDR1 LNHDA and CDR2 SQIVND (reference sequence). The CDR3 DNA reads TGTGCCAGTAGTTCTCTAGCGGGAGGGTCTTTGGATACGCAGTATTTT. Protein: CASSSLAGGSLDTQYF.

The rearrangement uses TRBV11-3 and TRBJ2-1; D might be TRBD1 (6 bases). Germline V gene data show CDR1 as SGHNT and CDR2 as YENEEA. V gave up 3 bases and J gave up 4 bases, with 13 bases separating them. The CDR3 is 15 residues long. The CDR3 loop reads CASSFGRGHYNEQFF. The CDR3 DNA reads as TGTGCCAGCAGCTTTGGCAGGGGTCATTACAATGAGCAGTTCTTC.

This chain links TRBV18 with TRBJ1-1, with 10 positions matching TRBD1. CDR1 is KGHSH and CDR2 is LQKENI in the germline V gene. V lost 2 bases and J lost 0; bases outside the gene matches: 6. CDR3 length: 17 amino acids. The CDR3 is CASSPFGQGGLNTEAFF. The CDR3 coding sequence is TGTGCCAGCTCACCATTTGGACAGGGGGGATTGAACACTGAAGCTTTCTTT.

V is TRBV28 and J is TRBJ1-2, with a tentative D call TRBD1 (6 bases). Germline-derived CDR1 and CDR2 are MDHEN and SYDVKM. The CDR3 is made up of 14 amino acids. Trimming took 11 bases from V and 2 from J, leaving 18 bases between them. CDR3 sequence (DNA): TGTGCCCACGGGCGGATACAGGGAAACTATGGCTACACCTTC. Protein: CAHGRIQGNYGYTF.

This chain links TRBV9 with TRBJ2-2, with D unclear. Germline V gene data show CDR1 as SGDLS and CDR2 as YYNGEE. The CDR3 length is 13 residues. V lost 0 bases, J lost 4 bases, and 4 bases lay in between. CDR3: CASSVGSTGELFF. The CDR3 nucleotides read TGTGCCAGCAGCGTAGGTAGCACCGGGGAGCTGTTTTTT.

This chain joins TRBV12-3 or TRBV12-4 and TRBJ2-5, with D perhaps TRBD1 (6 bases). The CDR3 runs 13 residues. V was clipped by 3 bases and J by 8 bases, with 13 bases between them. The CDR3 loop reads CASSFHRVGTQYF. Written as DNA, the CDR3 is TGTGCCAGCAGTTTTCACAGGGTGGGAACCCAGTACTTC.